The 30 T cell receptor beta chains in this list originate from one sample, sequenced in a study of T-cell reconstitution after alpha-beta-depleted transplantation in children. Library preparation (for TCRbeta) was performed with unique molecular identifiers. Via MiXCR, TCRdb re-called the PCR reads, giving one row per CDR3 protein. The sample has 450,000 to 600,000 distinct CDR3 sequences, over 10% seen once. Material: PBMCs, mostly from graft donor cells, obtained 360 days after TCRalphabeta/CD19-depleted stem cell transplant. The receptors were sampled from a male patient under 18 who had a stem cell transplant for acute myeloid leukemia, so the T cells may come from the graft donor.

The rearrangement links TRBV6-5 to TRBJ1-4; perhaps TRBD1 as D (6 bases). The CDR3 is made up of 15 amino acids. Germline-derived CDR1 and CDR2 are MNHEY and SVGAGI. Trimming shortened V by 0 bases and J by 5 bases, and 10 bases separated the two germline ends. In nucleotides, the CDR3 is TGTGCCAGCAGTTACTCAACGGGGGCCAATGAAAAACTGTTTTTT. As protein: CASSYSTGANEKLFF.

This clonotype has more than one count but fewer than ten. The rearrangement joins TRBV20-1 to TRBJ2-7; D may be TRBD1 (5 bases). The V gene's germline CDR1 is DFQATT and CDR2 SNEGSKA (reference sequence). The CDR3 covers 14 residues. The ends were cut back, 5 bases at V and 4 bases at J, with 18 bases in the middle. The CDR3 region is CSARNPDQGYEQYF. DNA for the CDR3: TGCAGTGCTCGAAACCCGGATCAGGGATACGAGCAGTACTTC.

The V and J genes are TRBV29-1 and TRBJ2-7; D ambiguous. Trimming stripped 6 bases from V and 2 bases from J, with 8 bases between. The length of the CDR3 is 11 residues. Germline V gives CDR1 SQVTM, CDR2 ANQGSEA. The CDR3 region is CSVLHPYEQYF. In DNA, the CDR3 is TGCAGCGTACTTCATCCCTACGAGCAGTACTTC.

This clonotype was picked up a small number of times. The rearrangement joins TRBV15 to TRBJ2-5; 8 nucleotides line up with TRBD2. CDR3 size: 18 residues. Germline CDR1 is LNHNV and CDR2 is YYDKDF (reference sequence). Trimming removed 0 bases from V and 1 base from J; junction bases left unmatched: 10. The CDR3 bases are TGTGCCACCAGCAGAGACCTACTCATCAGCGGGAGCCAAGAGACCCAGTACTTC. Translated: CATSRDLLISGSQETQYF.

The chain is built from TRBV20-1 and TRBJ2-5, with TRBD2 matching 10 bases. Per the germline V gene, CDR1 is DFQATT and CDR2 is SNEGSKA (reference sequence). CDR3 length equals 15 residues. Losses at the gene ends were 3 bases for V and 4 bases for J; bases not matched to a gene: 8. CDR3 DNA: TGCAGTGCTAGTTCGCTAGCGGGAGATGCAGAGACCCAGTACTTC. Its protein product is CSASSLAGDAETQYF.

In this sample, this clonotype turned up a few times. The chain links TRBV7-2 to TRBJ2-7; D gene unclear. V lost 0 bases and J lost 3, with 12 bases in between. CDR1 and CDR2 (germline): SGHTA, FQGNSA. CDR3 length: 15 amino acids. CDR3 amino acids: CASSLAPQGYYEQYF. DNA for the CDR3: TGTGCCAGCAGCTTAGCCCCGCAAGGCTACTACGAGCAGTACTTC.

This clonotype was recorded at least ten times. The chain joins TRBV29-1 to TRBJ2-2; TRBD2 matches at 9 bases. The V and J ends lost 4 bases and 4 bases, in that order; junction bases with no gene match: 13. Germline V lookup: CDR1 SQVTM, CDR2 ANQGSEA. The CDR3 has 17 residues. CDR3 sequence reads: CSVVGPTSGLSTGELFF. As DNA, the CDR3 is TGCAGCGTTGTGGGGCCTACTAGCGGGTTGTCCACCGGGGAGCTGTTTTTT.

The chain's CDR3 is CASSQVVAGELFF. The CDR3 nucleotides read TGTGCCAGCAGCCAAGTGGTGGCCGGGGAGCTGTTTTTT. The genes are TRBV3-1 and TRBJ2-2, with unresolved D. V lost 1 base to trimming and J lost 6 bases, with 6 bases between them. Germline V CDR1 and CDR2: LGHDT, YNNKEL (reference sequence). This CDR3 is built from 13 residues.

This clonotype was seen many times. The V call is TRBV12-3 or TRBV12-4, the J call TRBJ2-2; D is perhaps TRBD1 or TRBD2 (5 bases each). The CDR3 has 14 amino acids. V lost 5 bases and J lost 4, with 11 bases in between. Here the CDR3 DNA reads TGTGCCAGCAGTCGGGGCAGTCCCACCGGGGAGCTGTTTTTT. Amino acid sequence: CASSRGSPTGELFF.

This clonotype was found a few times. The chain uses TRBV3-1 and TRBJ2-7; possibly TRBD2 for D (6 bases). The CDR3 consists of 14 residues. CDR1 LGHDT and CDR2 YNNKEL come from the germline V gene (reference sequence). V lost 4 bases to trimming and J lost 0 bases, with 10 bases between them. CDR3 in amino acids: CASSPGTPSYEQYF. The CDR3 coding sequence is TGTGCCAGCAGCCCCGGGACTCCCTCCTACGAGCAGTACTTC.

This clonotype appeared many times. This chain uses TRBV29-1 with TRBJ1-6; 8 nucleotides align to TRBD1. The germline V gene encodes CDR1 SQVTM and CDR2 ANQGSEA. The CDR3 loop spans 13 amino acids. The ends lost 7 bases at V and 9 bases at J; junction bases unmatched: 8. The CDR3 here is CSARQGTGSPLHF. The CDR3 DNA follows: TGCAGCGCCCGACAGGGGACGGGTTCACCCCTCCACTTT.

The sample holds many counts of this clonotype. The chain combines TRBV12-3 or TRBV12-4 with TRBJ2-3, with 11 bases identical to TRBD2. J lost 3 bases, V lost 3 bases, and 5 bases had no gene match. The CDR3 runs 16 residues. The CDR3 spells CASSFVASGRTDTQYF. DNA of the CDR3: TGTGCCAGCAGTTTTGTGGCTAGCGGGAGGACAGATACGCAGTATTTT.

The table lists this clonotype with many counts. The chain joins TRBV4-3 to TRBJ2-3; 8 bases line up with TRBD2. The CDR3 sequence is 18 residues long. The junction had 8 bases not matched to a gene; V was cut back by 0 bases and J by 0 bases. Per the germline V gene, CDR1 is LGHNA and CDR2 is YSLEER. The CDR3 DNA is TGCGCCAGCAGCCAAGATCCCGGGCCTAGCGGGAGCACAGATACGCAGTATTTT. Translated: CASSQDPGPSGSTDTQYF.

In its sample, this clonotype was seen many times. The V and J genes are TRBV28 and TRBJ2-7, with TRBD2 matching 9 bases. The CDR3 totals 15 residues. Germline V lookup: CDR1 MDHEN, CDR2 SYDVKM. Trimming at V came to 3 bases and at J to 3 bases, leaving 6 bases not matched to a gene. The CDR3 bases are TGTGCCAGCAGTTTCCCTCGTAGCGGGAGCTACGAGCAGTACTTC. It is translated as CASSFPRSGSYEQYF. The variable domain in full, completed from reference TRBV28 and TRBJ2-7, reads DVKVTQSSRYLVKRTGEKVFLECVQDMDHENMFWYRQDPGLGLRLIYFSYDVKMKEKGDIPEGYSVSREKKERFSLILESASTNQTSMYLCASSFPRSGSYEQYFGPGTRLTVT.

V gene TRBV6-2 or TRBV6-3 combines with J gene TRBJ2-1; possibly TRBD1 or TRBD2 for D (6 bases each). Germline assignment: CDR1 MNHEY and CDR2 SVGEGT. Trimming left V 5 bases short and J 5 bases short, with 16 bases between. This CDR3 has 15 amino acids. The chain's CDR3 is CASSLTRGAHNEQFF. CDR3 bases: TGTGCCAGCAGTCTGACTAGGGGGGCCCACAATGAGCAGTTCTTC.

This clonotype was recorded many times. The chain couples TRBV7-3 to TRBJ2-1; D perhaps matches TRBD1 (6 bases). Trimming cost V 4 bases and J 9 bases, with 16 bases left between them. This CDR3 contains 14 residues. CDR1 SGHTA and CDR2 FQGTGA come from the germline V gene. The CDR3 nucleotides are TGTGCCAGCAGCTCACTTAAGGGGGTTGGTGAGCAGTTCTTC. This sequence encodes CASSSLKGVGEQFF.

CDR3 amino acids: CASSGGQFYNEQFF. The CDR3 nucleotides are TGTGCCAGCAGCGGGGGACAGTTTTACAATGAGCAGTTCTTC. The chain joins TRBV5-6 to TRBJ2-1; the match to TRBD1 covers 7 bases. Germline V lookup: CDR1 SGHDT, CDR2 YYEEEE. V was pared by 4 bases and J by 4 bases, with 5 bases of the junction left unmatched. CDR3 length equals 14 residues.

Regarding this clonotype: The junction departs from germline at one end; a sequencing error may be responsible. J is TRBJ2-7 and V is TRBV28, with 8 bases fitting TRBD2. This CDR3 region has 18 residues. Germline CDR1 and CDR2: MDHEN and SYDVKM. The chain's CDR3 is CVSSSIKWTKRERSEQYF. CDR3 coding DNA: TGTGTCAGCAGTTCAATAAAGTGGACGAAGCGGGAGAGGAGCGAGCAGTACTTC.

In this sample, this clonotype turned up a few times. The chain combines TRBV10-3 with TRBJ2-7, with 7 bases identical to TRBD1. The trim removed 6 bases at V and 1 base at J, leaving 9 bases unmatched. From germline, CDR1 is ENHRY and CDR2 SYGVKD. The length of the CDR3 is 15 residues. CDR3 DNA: TGTGCCATCAGGGGGACCGGGACAGTGTCCTACGAGCAGTACTTC. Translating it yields CAIRGTGTVSYEQYF.

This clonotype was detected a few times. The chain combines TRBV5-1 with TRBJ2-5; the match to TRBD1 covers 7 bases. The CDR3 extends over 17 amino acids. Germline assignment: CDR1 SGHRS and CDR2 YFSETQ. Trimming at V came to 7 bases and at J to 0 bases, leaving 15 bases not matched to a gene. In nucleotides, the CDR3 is TGCGCCAGCGAGGGACCCGACCGGGACAGCGACCAAGAGACCCAGTACTTC. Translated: CASEGPDRDSDQETQYF.

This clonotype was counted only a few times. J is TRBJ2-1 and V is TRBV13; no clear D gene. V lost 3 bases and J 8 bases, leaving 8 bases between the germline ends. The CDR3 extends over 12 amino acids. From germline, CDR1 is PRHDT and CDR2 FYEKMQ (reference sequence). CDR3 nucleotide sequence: TGTGCCAGCAGCTTGGACCTCTATGAGCAGTTCTTC. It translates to CASSLDLYEQFF. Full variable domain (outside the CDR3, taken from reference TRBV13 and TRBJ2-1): AAGVIQSPRHLIKEKRETATLKCYPIPRHDTVYWYQQGPGQDPQFLISFYEKMQSDKGSIPDRFSAQQFSDYHSELNMSSLELGDSALYFCASSLDLYEQFFGPGTRLTVL.

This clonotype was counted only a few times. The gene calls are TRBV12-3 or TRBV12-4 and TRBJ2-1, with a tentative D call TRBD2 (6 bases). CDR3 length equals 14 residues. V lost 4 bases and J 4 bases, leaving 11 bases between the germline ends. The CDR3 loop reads CASSSRTIYNEQFF. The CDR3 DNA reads TGTGCCAGCAGTTCCCGGACTATTTACAATGAGCAGTTCTTC.

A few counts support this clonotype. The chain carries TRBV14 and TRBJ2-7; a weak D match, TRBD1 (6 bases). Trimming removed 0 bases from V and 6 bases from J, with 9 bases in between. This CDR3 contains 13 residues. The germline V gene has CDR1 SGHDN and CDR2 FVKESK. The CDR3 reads CASSQEVGGEQYF. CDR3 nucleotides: TGTGCCAGCAGCCAAGAGGTAGGGGGCGAGCAGTACTTC.

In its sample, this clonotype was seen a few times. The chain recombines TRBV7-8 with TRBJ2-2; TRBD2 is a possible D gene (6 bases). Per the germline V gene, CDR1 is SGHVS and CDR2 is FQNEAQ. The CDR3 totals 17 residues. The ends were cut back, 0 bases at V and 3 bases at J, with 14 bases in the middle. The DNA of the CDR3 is TGTGCCAGCAGCTTAGCTTGGGCCCCTAGCGACACCGGGGAGCTGTTTTTT. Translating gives CASSLAWAPSDTGELFF.

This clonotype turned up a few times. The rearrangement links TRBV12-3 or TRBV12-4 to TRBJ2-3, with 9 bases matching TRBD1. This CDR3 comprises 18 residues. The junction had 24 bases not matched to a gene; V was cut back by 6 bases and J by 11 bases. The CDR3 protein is CASSPTLHRGRAHSRQYF. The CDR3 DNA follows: TGTGCCAGCAGCCCTACCCTTCACAGGGGGCGCGCCCACAGCCGGCAGTATTTT.

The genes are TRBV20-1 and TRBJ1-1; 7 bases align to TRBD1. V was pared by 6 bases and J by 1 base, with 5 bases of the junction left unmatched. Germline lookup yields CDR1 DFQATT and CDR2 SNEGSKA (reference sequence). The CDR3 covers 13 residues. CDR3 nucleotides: TGCAGTGCAGATCGGGACAGGAACACTGAAGCTTTCTTT. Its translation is CSADRDRNTEAFF.

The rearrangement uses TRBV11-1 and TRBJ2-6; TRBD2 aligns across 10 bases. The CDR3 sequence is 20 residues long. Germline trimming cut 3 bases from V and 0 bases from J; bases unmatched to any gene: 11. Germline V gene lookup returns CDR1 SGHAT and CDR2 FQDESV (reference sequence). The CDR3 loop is CASSFRGSSGGSSGANVLTF. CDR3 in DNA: TGTGCCAGCAGCTTCCGAGGGTCTAGCGGGGGAAGCTCTGGGGCCAACGTCCTGACTTTC.

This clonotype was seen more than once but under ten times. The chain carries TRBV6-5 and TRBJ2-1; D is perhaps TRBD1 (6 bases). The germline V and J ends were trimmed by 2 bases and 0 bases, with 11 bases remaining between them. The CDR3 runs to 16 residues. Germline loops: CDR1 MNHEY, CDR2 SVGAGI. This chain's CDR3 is CASSYRQVSSYNEQFF. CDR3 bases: TGTGCCAGCAGTTACCGACAGGTGAGCTCCTACAATGAGCAGTTCTTC.

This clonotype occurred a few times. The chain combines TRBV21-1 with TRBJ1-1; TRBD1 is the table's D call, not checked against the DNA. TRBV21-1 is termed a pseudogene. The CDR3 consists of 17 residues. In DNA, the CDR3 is TGTGCCAGCAGCAATTACTCAGTGGGACAGATGAACACTGAAGCTTTCTTT. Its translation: CASSNYSVGQMNTEAFF.

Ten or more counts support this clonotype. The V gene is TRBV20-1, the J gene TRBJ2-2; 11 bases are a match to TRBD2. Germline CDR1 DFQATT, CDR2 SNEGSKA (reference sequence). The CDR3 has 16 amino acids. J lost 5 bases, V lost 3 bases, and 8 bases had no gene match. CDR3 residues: CSASLPSGRRTGELFF. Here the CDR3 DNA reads TGCAGTGCTAGTCTCCCTAGCGGGAGGAGAACCGGGGAGCTGTTTTTT.